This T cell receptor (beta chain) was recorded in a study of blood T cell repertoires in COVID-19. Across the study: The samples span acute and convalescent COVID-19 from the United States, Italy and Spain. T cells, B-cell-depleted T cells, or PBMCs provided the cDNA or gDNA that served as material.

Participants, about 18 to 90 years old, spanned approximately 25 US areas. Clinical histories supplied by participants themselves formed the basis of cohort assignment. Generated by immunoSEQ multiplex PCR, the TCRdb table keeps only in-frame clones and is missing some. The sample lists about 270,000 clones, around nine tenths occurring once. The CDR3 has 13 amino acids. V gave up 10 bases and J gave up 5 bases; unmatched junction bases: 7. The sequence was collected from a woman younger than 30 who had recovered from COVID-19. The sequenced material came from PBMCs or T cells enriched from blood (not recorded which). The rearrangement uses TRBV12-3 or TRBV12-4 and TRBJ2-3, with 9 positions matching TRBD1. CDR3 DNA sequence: TGTGCCACAACAGGGGGCGCAAGAGATACGCAGTATTTT. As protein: CATTGGARDTQYF.